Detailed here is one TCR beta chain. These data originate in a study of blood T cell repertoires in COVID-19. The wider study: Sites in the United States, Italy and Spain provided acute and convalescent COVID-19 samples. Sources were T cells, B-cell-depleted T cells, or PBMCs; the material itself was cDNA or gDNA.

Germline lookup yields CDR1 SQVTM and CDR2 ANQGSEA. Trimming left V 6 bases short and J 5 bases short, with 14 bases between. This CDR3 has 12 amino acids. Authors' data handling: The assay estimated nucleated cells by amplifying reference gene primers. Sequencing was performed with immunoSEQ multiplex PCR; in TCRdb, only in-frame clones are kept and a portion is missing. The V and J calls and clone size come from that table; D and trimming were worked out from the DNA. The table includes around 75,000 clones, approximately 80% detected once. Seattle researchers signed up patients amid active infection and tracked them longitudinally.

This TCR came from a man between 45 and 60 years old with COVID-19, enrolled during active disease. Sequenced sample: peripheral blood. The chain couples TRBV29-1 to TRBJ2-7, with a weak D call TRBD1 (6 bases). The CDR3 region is CSVVGQINEQYF. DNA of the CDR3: TGCAGCGTCGTAGGACAGATCAACGAGCAGTACTTC.